This T cell receptor (delta chain) was retrieved from a study of human gamma delta and Vdelta1 T cells. CDR1 is GEAIGNYY, CDR2 EKD, per germline. The CDR3 runs to 17 residues. TCRdb re-called clones from the PCR reads using CATT. The profile covers some 640 delta-chain clones, with 15% to 20% appearing a single time and 89% taken by the ten largest. This clone appeared once. A far larger clone is one nucleotide away, so this likely arose from a read error. Other DNA sequences within the sample encode an identical CDR3. The material sequenced was Vdelta1 gamma-delta T cells from blood. The genes are TRDV2 and TRDJ1; D unresolved. The receptor comes from a human donor in good health. The CDR3 DNA reads TGTGCCTGTGACACCGTAAACGCGAGAGAATACACAGATAAACTCATCTTT. Protein: CACDTVNAREYTDKLIF.